This entry features one T cell receptor (beta chain) sequence. The data were obtained in a study of blood T cell repertoires in COVID-19. At the level of the study: Sites across the United States, Italy and Spain contributed samples from acute and convalescent COVID-19.

Assay used: immunoSEQ multiplex PCR; TCRdb lists only in-frame clones, some missing. The sample shows around 400,000 clones, roughly 86% of them seen only once. V was clipped by 2 bases and J by 11 bases, with 24 bases between them. CDR3 size: 16 residues. Looked up from germline, CDR1 is LNHDA and CDR2 is SQIVND (reference sequence). This chain connects TRBV19 to TRBJ1-1; possible D gene TRBD1, 6 bases. The material sequenced was peripheral blood. This TCR derives from a woman in her sixties with COVID-19, enrolled during active disease. This CDR3 is CASSIPQSGRGLVAFF. CDR3 sequence (DNA): TGTGCCAGTAGTATACCCCAATCGGGCAGGGGTTTAGTGGCTTTCTTT.